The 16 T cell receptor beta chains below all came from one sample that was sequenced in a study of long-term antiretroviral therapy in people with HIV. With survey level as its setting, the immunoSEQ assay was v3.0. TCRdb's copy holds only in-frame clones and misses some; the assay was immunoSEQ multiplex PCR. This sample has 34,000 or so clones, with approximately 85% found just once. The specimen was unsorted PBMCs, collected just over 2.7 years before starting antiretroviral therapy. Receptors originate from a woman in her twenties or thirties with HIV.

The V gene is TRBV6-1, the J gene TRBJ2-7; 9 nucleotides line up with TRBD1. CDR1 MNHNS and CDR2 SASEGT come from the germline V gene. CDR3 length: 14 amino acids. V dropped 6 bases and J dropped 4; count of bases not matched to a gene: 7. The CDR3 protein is CASSPGTGSYEQYV. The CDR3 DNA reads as TGTGCCAGCAGCCCCGGGACAGGGTCATACGAGCAGTACGTC.

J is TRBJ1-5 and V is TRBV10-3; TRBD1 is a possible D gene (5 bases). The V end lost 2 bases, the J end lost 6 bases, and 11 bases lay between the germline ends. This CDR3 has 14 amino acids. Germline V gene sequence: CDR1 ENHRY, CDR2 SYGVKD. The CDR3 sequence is CAISEGAGGQPQHF. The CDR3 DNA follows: TGTGCCATCAGTGAGGGGGCGGGGGGTCAGCCCCAGCATTTT.

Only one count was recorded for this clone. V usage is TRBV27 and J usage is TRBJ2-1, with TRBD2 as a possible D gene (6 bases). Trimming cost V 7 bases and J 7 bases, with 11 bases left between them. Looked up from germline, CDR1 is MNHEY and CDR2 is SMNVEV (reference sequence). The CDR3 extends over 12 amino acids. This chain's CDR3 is CASTTGGNEQFF. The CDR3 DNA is TGTGCCAGCACCACCGGAGGGAATGAGCAGTTCTTC.

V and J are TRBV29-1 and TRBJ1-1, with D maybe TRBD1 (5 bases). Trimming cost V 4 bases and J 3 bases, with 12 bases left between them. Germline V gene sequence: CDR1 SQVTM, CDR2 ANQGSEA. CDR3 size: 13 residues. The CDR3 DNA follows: TGCAGCGTTGGAACTCGGGGGTACACTGAAGCTTTCTTT. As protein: CSVGTRGYTEAFF.

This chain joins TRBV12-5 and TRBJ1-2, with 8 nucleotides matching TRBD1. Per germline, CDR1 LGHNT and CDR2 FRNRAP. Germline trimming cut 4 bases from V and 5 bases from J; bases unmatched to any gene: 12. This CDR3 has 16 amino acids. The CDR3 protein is CASGWDPRDRSYGYTF. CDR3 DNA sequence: TGTGCTAGTGGTTGGGACCCTCGGGACAGGTCATATGGCTACACCTTC.

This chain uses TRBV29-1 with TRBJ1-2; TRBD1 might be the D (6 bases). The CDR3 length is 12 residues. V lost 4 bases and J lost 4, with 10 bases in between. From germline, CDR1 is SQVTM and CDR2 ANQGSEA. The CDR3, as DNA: TGCAGCGTTGGCCCGGACAGCTATGGCTACACCTTC. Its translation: CSVGPDSYGYTF.

The CDR3 bases are TGTGCCATCAGTGATGAGGGTTCCTATAATTCACCCCTCCACTTT. This sequence encodes CAISDEGSYNSPLHF. This chain links TRBV10-3 with TRBJ1-6; D not certain. The V gene's germline CDR1 is ENHRY and CDR2 SYGVKD. Trimming shortened V by 3 bases and J by 1 base, and 7 bases separated the two germline ends. CDR3 length equals 15 residues.

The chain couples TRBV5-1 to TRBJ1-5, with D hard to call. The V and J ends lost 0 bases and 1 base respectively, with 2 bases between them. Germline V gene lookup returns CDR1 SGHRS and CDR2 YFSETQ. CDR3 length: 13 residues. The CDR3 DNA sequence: TGCGCCAGCAGCTTGGACAGCAATCAGCCCCAGCATTTT. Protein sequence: CASSLDSNQPQHF. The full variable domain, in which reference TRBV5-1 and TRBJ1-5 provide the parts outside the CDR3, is KAGVTQTPRYLIKTRGQQVTLSCSPISGHRSVSWYQQTPGQGLQFLFEYFSETQRNKGNFPGRFSGRQFSNSRSEMNVSTLELGDSALYLCASSLDSNQPQHFGDGTRLSIL.

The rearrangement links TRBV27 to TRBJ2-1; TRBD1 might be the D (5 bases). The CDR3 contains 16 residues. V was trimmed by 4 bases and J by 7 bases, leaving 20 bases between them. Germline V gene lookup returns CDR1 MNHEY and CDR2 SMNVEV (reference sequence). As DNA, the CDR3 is TGTGCCAGCAGTTCAGAACCTCCAGGGAAGTGGAATGAGCAGTTCTTC. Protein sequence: CASSSEPPGKWNEQFF.

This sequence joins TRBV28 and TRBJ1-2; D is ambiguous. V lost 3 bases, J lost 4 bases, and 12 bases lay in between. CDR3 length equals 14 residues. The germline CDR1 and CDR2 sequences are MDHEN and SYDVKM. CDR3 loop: CASSFGAGFYGYTF. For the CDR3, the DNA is TGTGCCAGCAGTTTCGGTGCCGGATTCTATGGCTACACCTTC.

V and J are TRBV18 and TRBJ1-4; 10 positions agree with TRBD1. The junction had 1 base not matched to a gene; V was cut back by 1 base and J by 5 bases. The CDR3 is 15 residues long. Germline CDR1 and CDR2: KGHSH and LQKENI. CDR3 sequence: CASSPRGQGNEKLFF. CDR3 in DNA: TGTGCCAGCTCACCACGGGGACAGGGGAATGAAAAACTGTTTTTT.

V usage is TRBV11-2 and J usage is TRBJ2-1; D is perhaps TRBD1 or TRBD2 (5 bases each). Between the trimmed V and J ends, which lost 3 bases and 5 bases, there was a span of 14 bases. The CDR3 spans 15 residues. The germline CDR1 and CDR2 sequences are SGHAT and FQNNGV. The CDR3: CASSFRAQGDNEQFF. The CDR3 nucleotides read TGTGCCAGCAGCTTCAGGGCCCAGGGAGACAATGAGCAGTTCTTC.

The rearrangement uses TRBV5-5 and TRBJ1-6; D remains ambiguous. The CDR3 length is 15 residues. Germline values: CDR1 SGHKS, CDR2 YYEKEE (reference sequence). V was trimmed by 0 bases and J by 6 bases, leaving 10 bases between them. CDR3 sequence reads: CASSLDPAPNSPLHF. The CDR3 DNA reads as TGTGCCAGCAGCTTGGACCCGGCCCCTAATTCACCCCTCCACTTT.

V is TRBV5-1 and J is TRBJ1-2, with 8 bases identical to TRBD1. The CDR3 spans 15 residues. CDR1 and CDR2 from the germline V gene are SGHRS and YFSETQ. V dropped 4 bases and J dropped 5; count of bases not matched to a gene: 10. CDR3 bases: TGCGCCAGCAGCATGACAGGGGAATCGGGTTATGGCTACACCTTC. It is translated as CASSMTGESGYGYTF. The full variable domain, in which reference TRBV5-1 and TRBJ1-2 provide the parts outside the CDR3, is KAGVTQTPRYLIKTRGQQVTLSCSPISGHRSVSWYQQTPGQGLQFLFEYFSETQRNKGNFPGRFSGRQFSNSRSEMNVSTLELGDSALYLCASSMTGESGYGYTFGSGTRLTVV.

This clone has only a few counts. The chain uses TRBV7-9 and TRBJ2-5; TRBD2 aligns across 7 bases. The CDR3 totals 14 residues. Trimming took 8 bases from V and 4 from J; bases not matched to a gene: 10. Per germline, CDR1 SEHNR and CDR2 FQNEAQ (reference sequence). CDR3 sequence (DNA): TGTGCCAGCCACTACTCTGGGGGGGGAGAGACCCAGTACTTC. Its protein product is CASHYSGGGETQYF.

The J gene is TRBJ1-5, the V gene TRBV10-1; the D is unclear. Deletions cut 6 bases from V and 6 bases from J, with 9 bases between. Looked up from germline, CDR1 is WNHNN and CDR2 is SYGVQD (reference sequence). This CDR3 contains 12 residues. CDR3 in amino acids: CASSDSGQPQHF. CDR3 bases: TGCGCCAGCAGCGACTCTGGTCAGCCCCAGCATTTT.